This T cell receptor beta chain was profiled in a study of response to subunit inactivated influenza vaccine. Findings and limits, study-wide: Few additional T cells are recruited per seasonal influenza vaccination, authors suggested.

From germline, CDR1 is DFQATT and CDR2 SNEGSKA (reference sequence). The J segment lost 5 bases and the V segment lost 6 bases, leaving 7 bases of the junction unmatched. The CDR3 totals 12 residues. TCRdb re-called the RT-PCR reads with MiXCR, one entry per CDR3 protein. The data show hundreds of thousands of distinct CDR3 sequences, with approximately 7.6% seen just once and 10% to 15% held by the top ten. A few counts support this clonotype. What it binds is unknown. Sequencing used PBMCs from blood, obtained roughly 24 months after vaccination. This clonotype was obtained from a man in his fifties or sixties who received an inactivated influenza vaccine. V usage is TRBV20-1 and J usage is TRBJ2-7, with 7 positions matching TRBD1. The CDR3 sequence is CSARQGMNEQYF. Here the CDR3 DNA reads TGCAGTGCCAGACAGGGAATGAACGAGCAGTACTTC.